Each of the 18 T cell receptor beta chains below was sequenced from the same sample in a study of shared clonotypes between healthy human individuals. This table comes from immunoSEQ multiplex PCR, and its TCRdb copy is limited to in-frame clones, with some not included. The table has about 2.3 million clones, roughly 90% seen once. The source material was naive CD4+ T cells from PBMCs. The subset: CD45RA+ positively selected. The receptors were sampled from a man younger than 30 in good health. Some clones in this sample may be carry-over from other donors' samples.

The V call is TRBV6-1, the J call TRBJ2-7; no reliable D call. Germline CDR1 reads MNHNS; CDR2 reads SASEGT. V shed 7 bases and J shed 3 bases, with 7 bases lying between them. This CDR3 region has 11 residues. The CDR3 spells CASTWFYEQYF. In nucleotides, the CDR3 is TGTGCCAGCACCTGGTTCTACGAGCAGTACTTC.

The V call is TRBV7-2, the J call TRBJ2-7, with 12 bases that match TRBD2. Germline V CDR1 and CDR2: SGHTA, FQGNSA. V was clipped by 8 bases and J by 1 base; unmatched bases: 6. There are 15 residues in the CDR3. The CDR3 reads CASGTSGLGSYEQYF. CDR3 coding DNA: TGTGCCAGCGGGACTAGCGGGCTAGGATCCTACGAGCAGTACTTC. The full variable domain, rest sourced from reference TRBV7-2 and TRBJ2-7, is GAGVSQSPSNKVTEKGKDVELRCDPISGHTALYWYRQSLGQGLEFLIYFQGNSAPDKSGLPSDRFSAERTGGSVSTLTIQRTQQEDSAVYLCASGTSGLGSYEQYFGPGTRLTVT.

The rearrangement joins TRBV6-1 to TRBJ2-4; D not certain. Germline values: CDR1 MNHNS, CDR2 SASEGT. Trimming removed 1 base from V and 4 bases from J, with 14 bases in between. This CDR3 has 16 residues. The CDR3 DNA is TGTGCCAGCAGTGAAGTCTACGGTAAAGAAAAAAACATTCAGTACTTC. It codes for CASSEVYGKEKNIQYF.

The rearrangement joins TRBV5-1 to TRBJ2-7, with 7 bases that match TRBD2. Per the germline V gene, CDR1 is SGHRS and CDR2 is YFSETQ. The CDR3 contains 13 residues. V trimming: 6 bases; J trimming: 0 bases; junction bases outside the gene matches: 3. The chain's CDR3 is CASTASGSYEQYF. In DNA form, the CDR3 reads TGCGCCAGCACCGCTAGCGGCTCCTACGAGCAGTACTTC. Complete variable domain (other parts from reference TRBV5-1 and TRBJ2-7): KAGVTQTPRYLIKTRGQQVTLSCSPISGHRSVSWYQQTPGQGLQFLFEYFSETQRNKGNFPGRFSGRQFSNSRSEMNVSTLELGDSALYLCASTASGSYEQYFGPGTRLTVT.

A single count supports this clone. V gene TRBV7-8 combines with J gene TRBJ2-7; TRBD1 is a possible D gene (5 bases). CDR1 and CDR2 from the germline V gene are SGHVS and FQNEAQ. This CDR3 has 15 residues. Trimming took 1 base from V and 5 from J, leaving 15 bases between them. The CDR3 here is CASSLVRAIINEQYF. The CDR3 DNA follows: TGTGCCAGCAGCTTAGTCAGGGCGATCATTAACGAGCAGTACTTC.

The CDR3 bases are TGCGCCAGCAGCTTGGGACTAGGTAGTGAGCAGTTCTTC. Residues: CASSLGLGSEQFF. This chain uses TRBV5-1 with TRBJ2-1; a possible D gene is TRBD2 (6 bases). V lost 0 bases, J lost 9 bases, and 10 bases lay in between. Germline V gene sequence: CDR1 SGHRS, CDR2 YFSETQ. This CDR3 region has 13 residues.

The chain carries TRBV6-5 and TRBJ2-1; D not certain. Looked up from germline, CDR1 is MNHEY and CDR2 is SVGAGI. The CDR3 runs to 13 residues. Trimming took 6 bases from V and 4 from J, leaving 10 bases between them. This CDR3 reads CASRRTRYNEQFF. CDR3 coding DNA: TGTGCCAGCAGGAGGACGAGGTACAATGAGCAGTTCTTC.

This clone appeared once. The V and J genes are TRBV9 and TRBJ1-2, with a tentative D call TRBD1 (6 bases). The V gene lost 3 bases and the J gene lost 8 bases, with 17 bases spanning the gap. CDR1 SGDLS and CDR2 YYNGEE come from the germline V gene. The CDR3 runs 14 residues. CDR3 sequence (DNA): TGTGCCAGCAGCGAGAGGCCGGGGGCTGACGGCTACACCTTC. Translating it yields CASSERPGADGYTF.

The chain carries TRBV6-6 and TRBJ2-2; 7 bases map to TRBD2. V lost 2 bases, J lost 4 bases, and 4 bases stayed unmatched. CDR1 and CDR2 from the germline V gene are MNHNY and SVGAGI (reference sequence). CDR3 length: 15 residues. CDR3 residues: CASSYQSGTTGELFF. The CDR3, as DNA: TGTGCCAGCAGTTACCAAAGCGGGACCACCGGGGAGCTGTTTTTT.

The chain is built from TRBV7-3 and TRBJ2-2; 7 nucleotides align to TRBD2. Germline V lookup: CDR1 SGHTA, CDR2 FQGTGA. The CDR3 covers 14 residues. Germline trimming cut 5 bases from V and 3 bases from J; bases unmatched to any gene: 3. The CDR3 loop is CASSPGGDTGELFF. The CDR3 DNA sequence: TGTGCCAGCAGCCCTGGGGGGGACACCGGGGAGCTGTTTTTT.

The chain employs TRBV28 and TRBJ2-7, with 7 positions matching TRBD2. The J segment lost 11 bases and the V segment lost 4 bases, leaving 14 bases of the junction unmatched. The CDR3 sequence is 14 residues long. Germline V gene data show CDR1 as MDHEN and CDR2 as SYDVKM. CDR3 nucleotide sequence: TGTGCCAGCAGTTCAGCGGGGACCCGGTCGTTCGAGTACTTC. This gives the protein CASSSAGTRSFEYF.

Only one count was recorded for this clone. The sample contains more than one DNA sequence encoding this CDR3. This chain joins TRBV28 and TRBJ2-6, with D perhaps TRBD2 (5 bases). Germline assignment: CDR1 MDHEN and CDR2 SYDVKM. Trimming shortened V by 5 bases and J by 0 bases, and 5 bases separated the two germline ends. The CDR3 totals 14 residues. CDR3 coding DNA: TGTGCCAGCAGTGGGAGCTCTGGGGCCAACGTCCTGACTTTC. This gives the protein CASSGSSGANVLTF.

Comment on this clone: The sample carries other DNA sequences with the same CDR3. The chain combines TRBV11-2 with TRBJ1-2, with unresolved D. Trimming shortened V by 0 bases and J by 4 bases, and 6 bases separated the two germline ends. This CDR3 contains 13 residues. Per germline, CDR1 SGHAT and CDR2 FQNNGV. This CDR3 reads CASSLEGIYGYTF. In DNA form, the CDR3 reads TGTGCCAGCAGCTTAGAAGGCATCTATGGCTACACCTTC. The full variable domain, rest sourced from reference TRBV11-2 and TRBJ1-2, is EAGVAQSPRYKIIEKRQSVAFWCNPISGHATLYWYQQILGQGPKLLIQFQNNGVVDDSQLPKDRFSAERLKGVDSTLKIQPAKLEDSAVYLCASSLEGIYGYTFGSGTRLTVV.

The chain uses TRBV18 and TRBJ2-7; no clear D. Trimming removed 8 bases at V and 3 bases at J, with 14 bases between. CDR1 is KGHSH, CDR2 LQKENI, per germline. The CDR3 totals 13 residues. CDR3: CASARATSYEQYF. For the CDR3, the DNA is TGTGCCAGCGCCAGAGCTACGAGCTACGAGCAGTACTTC.

The chain uses TRBV23-1 and TRBJ1-2, with D tentatively TRBD1 (5 bases). TRBV23-1 falls under the ORF class, with uncertain function. The CDR3 runs to 16 residues. The germline V and J ends were trimmed by 3 bases and 5 bases, with 19 bases remaining between them. Here the CDR3 reads CASSQGQERQEYGYTF. In nucleotides, the CDR3 is TGCGCCAGCAGTCAGGGGCAGGAGCGCCAGGAGTATGGCTACACCTTC.

This rearrangement joins TRBV21-1 to TRBJ1-1; the DNA was not compared with TRBD1, the D call given in the table. TRBV21-1 is listed as a pseudogene. The CDR3 spans 16 residues. In DNA form, the CDR3 reads TGTGCCAGCAGCCCACGGGACAGGGGAGGTTGCACTGAAGCTTTCTTT. This codes for CASSPRDRGGCTEAFF.

The V and J genes are TRBV7-2 and TRBJ2-1, with TRBD1 as a possible D gene (5 bases). Trimming removed 5 bases at V and 3 bases at J, with 20 bases between. The CDR3 runs 17 residues. Germline V gene data show CDR1 as SGHTA and CDR2 as FQGNSA. The DNA of the CDR3 is TGTGCCAGCAGCCCACAGGTGGGGTCTCTAGGCTACAATGAGCAGTTCTTC. Its translation: CASSPQVGSLGYNEQFF.

The J gene is TRBJ1-1, the V gene TRBV5-1; D possibly corresponds to TRBD1 (5 bases). CDR1 SGHRS and CDR2 YFSETQ come from the germline V gene. Trimming left V 2 bases short and J 0 bases short, with 11 bases between. The CDR3 has 15 residues. CDR3 DNA sequence: TGCGCCAGCAGCTTAAACAGGAGGGTGAACACTGAAGCTTTCTTT. It codes for CASSLNRRVNTEAFF.